This T cell receptor (beta chain) was identified in a study of OX40 agonist ivuxolimab in advanced cancers. Findings and limits, study-wide: Clonal expansion by week 6 occurred in CD4+ and CD8+ blood T cells (at 0.1 to 3.0 mg/kg). CD8+ T cells showed, on average, more clonal expansion than CD4+ cells.

On this clone itself: Its antigen is unknown.

TCRdb's table, derived via immunoSEQ multiplex PCR, lists solely in-frame clones and lacks some. The sample includes tens of thousands of clones, 90% to 95% of them seen just once. The V segment lost 5 bases and the J segment 2 bases; nucleotides outside the gene matches: 6. This CDR3 is 15 amino acids long. The germline CDR1 and CDR2 sequences are SGHAT and FQNNGV. Systemic immunosuppression or autoimmune disease history was grounds to exclude patients. Material: CD4+ or CD8+ T cells sorted from blood, obtained in a trial of the OX40 agonist ivuxolimab. The receptor was isolated from an adult with an advanced solid tumor such as melanoma, head and neck, liver or kidney cancer. V and J are TRBV11-2 and TRBJ1-2, with 9 bases aligning to TRBD1. The DNA of the CDR3 is TGTGCCAGCAGCCAGCCGGGACAGGGAAACTATGGCTACACCTTC. Translating it yields CASSQPGQGNYGYTF.